This record concerns one T cell receptor beta chain sequence. Per germline, CDR1 MNHNY and CDR2 SVGAGI (reference sequence). V lost 5 bases to trimming and J lost 1 base, with 12 bases between them. This CDR3 comprises 14 residues. The record originates from a study of blood T cell repertoires in COVID-19. About the research overall: The United States, Italy and Spain provided the acute and convalescent COVID-19 samples.

This table comes from immunoSEQ multiplex PCR, and its TCRdb copy is limited to in-frame clones, with some not included. The sample lists 150,000 to 200,000 clones, around 77% seen once, with 15% to 20% in the top ten. This clonotype was sampled from a man between 60 and 75 years old with active or convalescent COVID-19. Sample: peripheral blood. This sequence joins TRBV6-6 and TRBJ2-7; a possible D gene is TRBD2 (5 bases). CDR3 sequence reads: CASSPGVRSYEQYF. The CDR3 DNA sequence: TGTGCCAGCAGTCCCGGGGTCCGTTCCTACGAGCAGTACTTC.